A single T cell receptor (beta chain) is shown here with its context. Sample treatment: roughly 20 received Ad26.COV2.S at low or high dose, single or two shots; 5 received placebo; per-sample allocation not given. Sampling took place 63 days after the first vaccine or placebo injection. This specimen belongs to a study of Ad26.COV2.S vaccination and SARS-CoV-2 variants. Clones were sequenced by immunoSEQ multiplex PCR, and TCRdb holds only the in-frame ones, with some missing. The repertoire has about 320,000 clones, around 83% of them found once; the top ten carry approximately 1.9%. The sequence was collected from a person aged 18 to 65 who received the Ad26.COV2.S COVID-19 vaccine or a placebo. Specimen: peripheral blood, collected in a trial of Ad26.COV2.S vaccine versus placebo.

As DNA, the CDR3 is TGTGCCAGTAGTACCAGACGGGGAGGGTCCACCGGGGAGCTGTTTTTT. Its protein is CASSTRRGGSTGELFF. The chain has TRBV19 and TRBJ2-2; 7 bases are shared with TRBD2. Germline loops: CDR1 LNHDA, CDR2 SQIVND (reference sequence). This CDR3 has 16 amino acids. V gave up 4 bases and J gave up 4 bases; unmatched junction bases: 9.